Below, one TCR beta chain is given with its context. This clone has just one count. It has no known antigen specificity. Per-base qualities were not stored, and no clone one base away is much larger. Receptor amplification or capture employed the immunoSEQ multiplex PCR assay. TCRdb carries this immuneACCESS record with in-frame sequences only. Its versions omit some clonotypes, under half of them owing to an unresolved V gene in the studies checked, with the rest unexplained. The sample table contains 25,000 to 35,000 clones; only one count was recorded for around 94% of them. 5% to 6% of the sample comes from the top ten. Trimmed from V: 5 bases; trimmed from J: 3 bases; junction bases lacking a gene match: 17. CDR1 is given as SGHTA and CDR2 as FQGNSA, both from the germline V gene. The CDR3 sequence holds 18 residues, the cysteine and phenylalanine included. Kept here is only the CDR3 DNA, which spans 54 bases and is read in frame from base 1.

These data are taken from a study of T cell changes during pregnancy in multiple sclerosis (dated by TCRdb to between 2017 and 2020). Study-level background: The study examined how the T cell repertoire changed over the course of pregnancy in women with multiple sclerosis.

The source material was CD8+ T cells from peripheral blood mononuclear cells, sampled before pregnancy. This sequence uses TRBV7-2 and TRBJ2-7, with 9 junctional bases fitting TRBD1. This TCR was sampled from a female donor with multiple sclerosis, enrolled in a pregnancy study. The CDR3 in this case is CASSGDPTGTGKNYEQYF. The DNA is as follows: TGTGCCAGCAGCGGAGACCCGACCGGGACAGGGAAGAACTACGAGCAGTACTTC. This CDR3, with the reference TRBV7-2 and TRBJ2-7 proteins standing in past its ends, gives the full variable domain GAGVSQSPSNKVTEKGKDVELRCDPISGHTALYWYRQSLGQGLEFLIYFQGNSAPDKSGLPSDRFSAERTGGSVSTLTIQRTQQEDSAVYLCASSGDPTGTGKNYEQYFGPGTRLTVT.